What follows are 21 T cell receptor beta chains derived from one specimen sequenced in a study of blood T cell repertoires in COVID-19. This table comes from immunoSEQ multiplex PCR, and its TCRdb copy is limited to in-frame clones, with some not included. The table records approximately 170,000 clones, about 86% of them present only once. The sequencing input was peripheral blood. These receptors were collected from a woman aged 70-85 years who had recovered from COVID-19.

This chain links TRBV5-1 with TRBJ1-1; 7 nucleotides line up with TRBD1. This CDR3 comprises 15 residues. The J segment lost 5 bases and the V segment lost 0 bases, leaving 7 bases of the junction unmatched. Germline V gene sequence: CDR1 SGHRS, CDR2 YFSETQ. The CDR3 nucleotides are TGCGCCAGCAGCTTGGATCCTCCAGGGGGAACTGAAGCTTTCTTT. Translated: CASSLDPPGGTEAFF.

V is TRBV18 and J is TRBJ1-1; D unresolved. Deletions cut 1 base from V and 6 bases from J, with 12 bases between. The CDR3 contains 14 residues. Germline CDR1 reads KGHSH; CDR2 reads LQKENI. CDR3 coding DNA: TGTGCCAGCTCACCACTGTTCGTTTTGTCTGAAGCTTTCTTT. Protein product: CASSPLFVLSEAFF.

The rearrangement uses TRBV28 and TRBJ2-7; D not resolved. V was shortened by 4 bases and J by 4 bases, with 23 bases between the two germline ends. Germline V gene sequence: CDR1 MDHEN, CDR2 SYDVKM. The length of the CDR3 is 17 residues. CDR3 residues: CASSSPSYGLQWYEQYF. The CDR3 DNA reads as TGTGCCAGCAGTTCCCCTTCATATGGCCTCCAATGGTACGAGCAGTACTTC.

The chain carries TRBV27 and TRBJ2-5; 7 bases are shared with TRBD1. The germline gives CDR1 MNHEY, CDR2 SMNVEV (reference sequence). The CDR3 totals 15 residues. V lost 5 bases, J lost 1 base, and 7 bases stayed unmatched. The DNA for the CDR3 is TGTGCCAGCAGTAGACGGACAGGCGGCCAAGAGACCCAGTACTTC. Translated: CASSRRTGGQETQYF.

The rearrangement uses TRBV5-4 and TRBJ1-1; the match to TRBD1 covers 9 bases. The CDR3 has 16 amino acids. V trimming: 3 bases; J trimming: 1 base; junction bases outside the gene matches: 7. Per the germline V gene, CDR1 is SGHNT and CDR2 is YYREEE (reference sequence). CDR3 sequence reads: CASSSGQGRGNTEAFF. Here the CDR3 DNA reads TGTGCCAGCAGCTCTGGACAGGGGCGAGGGAACACTGAAGCTTTCTTT.

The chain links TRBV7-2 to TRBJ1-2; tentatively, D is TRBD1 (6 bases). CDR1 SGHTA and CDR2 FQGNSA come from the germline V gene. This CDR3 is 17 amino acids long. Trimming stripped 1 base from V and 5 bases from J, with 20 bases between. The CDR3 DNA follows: TGTGCCAGCAGCTTAGGGCCAGGGGCGAAGGCCGGATATGGCTACACCTTC. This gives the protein CASSLGPGAKAGYGYTF.

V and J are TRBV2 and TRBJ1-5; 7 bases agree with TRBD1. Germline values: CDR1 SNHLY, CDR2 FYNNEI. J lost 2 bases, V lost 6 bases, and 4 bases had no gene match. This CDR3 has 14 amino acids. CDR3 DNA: TGTGCCAGCAGCGCCACAGGGGGCAATCAGCCCCAGCATTTT. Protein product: CASSATGGNQPQHF.

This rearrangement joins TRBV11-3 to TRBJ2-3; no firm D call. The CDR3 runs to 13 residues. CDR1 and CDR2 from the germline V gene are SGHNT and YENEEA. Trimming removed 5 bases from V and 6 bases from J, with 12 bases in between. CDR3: CASSRSIWDTQYF. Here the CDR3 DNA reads TGTGCCAGCAGCCGGAGTATCTGGGATACGCAGTATTTT.

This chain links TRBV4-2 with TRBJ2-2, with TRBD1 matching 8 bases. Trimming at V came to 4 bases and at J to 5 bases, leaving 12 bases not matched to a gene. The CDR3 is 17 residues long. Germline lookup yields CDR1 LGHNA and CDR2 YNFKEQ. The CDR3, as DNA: TGTGCCAGCAGCCGGATGATAGGGACAGGTCGGACCGGGGAGCTGTTTTTT. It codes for CASSRMIGTGRTGELFF.

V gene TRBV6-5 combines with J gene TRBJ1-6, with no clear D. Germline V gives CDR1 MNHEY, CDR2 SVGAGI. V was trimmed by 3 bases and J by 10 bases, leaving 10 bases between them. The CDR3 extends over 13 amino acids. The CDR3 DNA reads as TGTGCCAGCAGTTATGAGGTTTACTCACCCCTCCACTTT. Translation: CASSYEVYSPLHF.

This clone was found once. The chain's CDR3 is CATSRPLPSSGIYNEQFF. The CDR3 region has the DNA TGTGCCACCAGCAGACCTTTACCCTCAAGCGGGATCTACAATGAGCAGTTCTTC. This rearrangement joins TRBV15 to TRBJ2-1; 7 bases are shared with TRBD2. Germline loops: CDR1 LNHNV, CDR2 YYDKDF (reference sequence). The V segment lost 2 bases and the J segment 3 bases; nucleotides outside the gene matches: 13. This CDR3 comprises 18 residues.

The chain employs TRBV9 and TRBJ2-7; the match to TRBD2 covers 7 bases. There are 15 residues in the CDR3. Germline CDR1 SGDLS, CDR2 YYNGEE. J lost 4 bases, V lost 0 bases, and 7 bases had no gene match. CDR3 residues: CASSVATGGRYEQYF. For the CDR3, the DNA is TGTGCCAGCAGCGTAGCTACCGGGGGGAGATACGAGCAGTACTTC.

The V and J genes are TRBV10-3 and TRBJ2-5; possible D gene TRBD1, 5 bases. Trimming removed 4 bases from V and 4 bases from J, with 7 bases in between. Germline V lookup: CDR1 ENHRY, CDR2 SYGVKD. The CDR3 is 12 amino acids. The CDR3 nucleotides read TGTGCCATCAGTGCCCAGGGAGAGACCCAGTACTTC. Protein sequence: CAISAQGETQYF.

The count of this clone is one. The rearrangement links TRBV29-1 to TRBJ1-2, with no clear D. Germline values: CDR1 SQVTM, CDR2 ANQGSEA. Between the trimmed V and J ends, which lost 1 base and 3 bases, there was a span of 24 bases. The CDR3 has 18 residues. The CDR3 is CSVEVREVGQALDYGYTF. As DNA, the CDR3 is TGCAGCGTTGAAGTTAGAGAAGTGGGTCAGGCCTTAGACTATGGCTACACCTTC.

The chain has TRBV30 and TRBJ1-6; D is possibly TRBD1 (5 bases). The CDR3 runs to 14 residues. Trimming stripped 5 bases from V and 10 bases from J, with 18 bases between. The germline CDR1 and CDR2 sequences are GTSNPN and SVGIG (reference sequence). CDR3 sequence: CAWGAGYGESPLHF. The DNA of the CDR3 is TGTGCCTGGGGGGCGGGGTATGGGGAGTCACCCCTCCACTTT.

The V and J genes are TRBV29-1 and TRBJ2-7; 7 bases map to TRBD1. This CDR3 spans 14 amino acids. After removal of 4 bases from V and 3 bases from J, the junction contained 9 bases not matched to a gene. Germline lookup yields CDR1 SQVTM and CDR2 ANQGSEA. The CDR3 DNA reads TGCAGCGTTGTGAAGGGGGCATTGGTCTACGAGCAGTACTTC. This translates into CSVVKGALVYEQYF.

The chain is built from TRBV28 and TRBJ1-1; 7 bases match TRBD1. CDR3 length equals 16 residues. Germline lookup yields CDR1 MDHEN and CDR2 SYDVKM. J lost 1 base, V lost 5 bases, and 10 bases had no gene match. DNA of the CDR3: TGTGCCAGCAGTCCATGGGACAGCCTGGCGAACACTGAAGCTTTCTTT. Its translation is CASSPWDSLANTEAFF.

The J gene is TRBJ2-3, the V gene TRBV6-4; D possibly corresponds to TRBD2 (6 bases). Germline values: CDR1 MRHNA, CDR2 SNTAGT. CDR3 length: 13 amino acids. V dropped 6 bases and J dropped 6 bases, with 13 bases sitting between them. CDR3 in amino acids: CASSPGRGDTQYF. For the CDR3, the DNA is TGTGCCAGCAGCCCTGGCCGGGGGGATACGCAGTATTTT.

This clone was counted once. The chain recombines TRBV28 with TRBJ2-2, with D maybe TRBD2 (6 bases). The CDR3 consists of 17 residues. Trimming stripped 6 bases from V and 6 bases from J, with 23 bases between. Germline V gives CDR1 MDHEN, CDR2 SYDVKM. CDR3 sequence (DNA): TGTGCCAGCAGCCCCGGGAGAGAGCGGAGTAGGGCCGGGGAGCTGTTTTTT. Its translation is CASSPGRERSRAGELFF.

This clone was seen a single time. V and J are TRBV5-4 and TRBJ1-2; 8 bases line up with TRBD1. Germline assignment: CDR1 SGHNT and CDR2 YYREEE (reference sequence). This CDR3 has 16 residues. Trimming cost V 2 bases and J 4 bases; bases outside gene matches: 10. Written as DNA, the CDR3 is TGTGCCAGCAGCTTTCTGGGCAGGGGGCACCCCTATGGCTACACCTTC. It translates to CASSFLGRGHPYGYTF.

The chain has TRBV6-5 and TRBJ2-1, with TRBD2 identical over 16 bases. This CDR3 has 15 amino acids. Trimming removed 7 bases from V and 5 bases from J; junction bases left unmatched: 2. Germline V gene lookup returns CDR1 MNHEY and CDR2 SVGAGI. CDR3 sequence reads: CASTGLAGGNNEQFF. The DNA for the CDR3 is TGTGCCAGCACGGGACTAGCGGGGGGGAACAATGAGCAGTTCTTC.